This entry features one T cell receptor beta chain sequence. What it binds is unknown. Generated by immunoSEQ multiplex PCR, the TCRdb table keeps only in-frame clones and is missing some. Of about 95,000 clones listed, approximately 83% are singletons. The data belong to a study of radiotherapy plus CTLA-4 blockade in lung cancer. The study's findings and limits: Per reports, early blood T cell clone dynamics, plus interferon-beta, forecast response most strongly.

The CDR3 sequence is 14 residues long. From germline, CDR1 is SGHTA and CDR2 FQGTGA. With V trimmed by 1 base and J by 5 bases, 4 bases remained unmatched. The clonotype comes from a human donor with non-small cell lung cancer who had stable disease on radiotherapy plus ipilimumab. The specimen comprised peripheral blood, sampled from a patient treated with radiotherapy plus ipilimumab. This chain connects TRBV7-3 to TRBJ2-7, with 8 bases that match TRBD2. The CDR3 DNA sequence: TGTGCCAGCAGCTTAAATAGCGGGGAAGACGAGCAGTACTTC. Amino acid sequence: CASSLNSGEDEQYF.